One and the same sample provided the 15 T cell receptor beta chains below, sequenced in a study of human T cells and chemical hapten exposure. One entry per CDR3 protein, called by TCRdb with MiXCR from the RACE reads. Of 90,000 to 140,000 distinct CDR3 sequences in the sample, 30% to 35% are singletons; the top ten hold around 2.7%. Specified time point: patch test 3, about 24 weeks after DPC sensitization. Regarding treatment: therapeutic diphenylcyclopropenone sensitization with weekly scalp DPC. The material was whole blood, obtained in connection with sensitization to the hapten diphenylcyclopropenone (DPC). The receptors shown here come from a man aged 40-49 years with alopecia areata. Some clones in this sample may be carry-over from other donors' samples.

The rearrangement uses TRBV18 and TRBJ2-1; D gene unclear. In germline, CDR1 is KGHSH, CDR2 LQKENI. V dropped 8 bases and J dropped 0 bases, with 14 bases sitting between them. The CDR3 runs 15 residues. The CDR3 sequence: CASATDASSYNEQFF. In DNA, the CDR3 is TGTGCCAGCGCCACCGATGCAAGCTCCTACAATGAGCAGTTCTTC.

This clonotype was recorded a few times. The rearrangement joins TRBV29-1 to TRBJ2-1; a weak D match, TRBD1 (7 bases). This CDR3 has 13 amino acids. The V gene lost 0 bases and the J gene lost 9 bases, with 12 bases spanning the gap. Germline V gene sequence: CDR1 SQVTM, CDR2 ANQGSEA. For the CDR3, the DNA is TGCAGCGTTGAAGAAGGAGGGGGCCGTGAGCAGTTCTTC. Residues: CSVEEGGGREQFF.

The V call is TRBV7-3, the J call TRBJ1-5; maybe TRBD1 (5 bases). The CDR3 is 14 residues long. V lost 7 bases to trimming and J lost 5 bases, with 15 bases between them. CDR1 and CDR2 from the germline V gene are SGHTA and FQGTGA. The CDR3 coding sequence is TGTGCCAGCACCCACCCTGGGGGTTATCAGCCCCAGCATTTT. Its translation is CASTHPGGYQPQHF. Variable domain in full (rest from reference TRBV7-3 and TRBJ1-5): GAGVSQTPSNKVTEKGKYVELRCDPISGHTALYWYRQSLGQGPEFLIYFQGTGAADDSGLPNDRFFAVRPEGSVSTLKIQRTERGDSAVYLCASTHPGGYQPQHFGDGTRLSIL.

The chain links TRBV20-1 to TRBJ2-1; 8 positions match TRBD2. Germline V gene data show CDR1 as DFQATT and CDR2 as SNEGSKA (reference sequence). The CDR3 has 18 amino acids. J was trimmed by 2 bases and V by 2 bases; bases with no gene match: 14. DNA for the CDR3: TGCAGTGCTAGAAGGCTAGCGGGCCCGGCGGGGGCCTACAATGAGCAGTTCTTC. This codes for CSARRLAGPAGAYNEQFF.

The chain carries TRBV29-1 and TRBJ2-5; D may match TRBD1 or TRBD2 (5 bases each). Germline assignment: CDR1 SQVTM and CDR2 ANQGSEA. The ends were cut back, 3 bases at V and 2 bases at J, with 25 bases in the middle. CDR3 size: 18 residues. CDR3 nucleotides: TGCAGCGTTGAGGCGATCCGAGGGACCTACGGAGATCAAGAGACCCAGTACTTC. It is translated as CSVEAIRGTYGDQETQYF. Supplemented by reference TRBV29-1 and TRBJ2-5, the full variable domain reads SAVISQKPSRDICQRGTSLTIQCQVDSQVTMMFWYRQQPGQSLTLIATANQGSEATYESGFVIDKFPISRPNLTFSTLTVSNMSPEDSSIYLCSVEAIRGTYGDQETQYFGPGTRLLVL.

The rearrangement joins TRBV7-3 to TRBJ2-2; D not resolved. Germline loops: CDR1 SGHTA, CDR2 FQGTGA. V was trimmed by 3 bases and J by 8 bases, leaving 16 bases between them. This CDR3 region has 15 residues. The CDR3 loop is CASSLGSLATGELFF. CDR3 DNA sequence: TGTGCCAGCAGCTTGGGCAGTCTGGCGACGGGGGAGCTGTTTTTT.

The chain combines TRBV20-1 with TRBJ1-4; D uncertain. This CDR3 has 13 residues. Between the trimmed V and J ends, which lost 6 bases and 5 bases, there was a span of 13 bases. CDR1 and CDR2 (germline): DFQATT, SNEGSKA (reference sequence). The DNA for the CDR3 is TGCAGTGCCTACGGACTGGGAAATGAAAAACTGTTTTTT. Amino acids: CSAYGLGNEKLFF.

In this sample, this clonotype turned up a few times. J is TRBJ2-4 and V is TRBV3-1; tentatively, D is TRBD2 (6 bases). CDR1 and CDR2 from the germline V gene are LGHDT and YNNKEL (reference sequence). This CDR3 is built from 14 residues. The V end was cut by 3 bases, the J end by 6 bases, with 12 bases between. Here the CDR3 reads CASSQSGQGNIQYF. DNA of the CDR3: TGTGCCAGCAGCCAGAGCGGGCAGGGAAACATTCAGTACTTC.

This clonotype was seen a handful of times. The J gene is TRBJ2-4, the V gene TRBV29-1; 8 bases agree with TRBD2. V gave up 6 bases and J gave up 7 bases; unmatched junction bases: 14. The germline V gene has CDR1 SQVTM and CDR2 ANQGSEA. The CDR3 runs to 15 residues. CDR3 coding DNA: TGCAGCGTGACTAGCGCCCAAGCCCCCGGGAACATTCAGTACTTC. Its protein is CSVTSAQAPGNIQYF.

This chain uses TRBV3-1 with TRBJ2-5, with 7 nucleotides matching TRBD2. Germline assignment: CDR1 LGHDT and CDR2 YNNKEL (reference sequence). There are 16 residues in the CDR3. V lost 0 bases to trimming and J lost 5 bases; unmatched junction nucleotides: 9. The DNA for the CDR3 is TGTGCCAGCAGCCAAGAACCGGCGGGAGTGGGGGAGACCCAGTACTTC. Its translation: CASSQEPAGVGETQYF.

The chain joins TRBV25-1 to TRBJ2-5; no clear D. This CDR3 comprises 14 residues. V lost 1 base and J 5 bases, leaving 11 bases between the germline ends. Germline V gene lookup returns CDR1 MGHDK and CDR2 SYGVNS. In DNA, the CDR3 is TGTGCCAGCAGTGAATTTGTAGCACGGGAGACCCAGTACTTC. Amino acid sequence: CASSEFVARETQYF.

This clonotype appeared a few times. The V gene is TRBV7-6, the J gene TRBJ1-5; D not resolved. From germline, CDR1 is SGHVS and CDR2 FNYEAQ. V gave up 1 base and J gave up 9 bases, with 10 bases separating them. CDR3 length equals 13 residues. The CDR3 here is CASSLEARGPQHF. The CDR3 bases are TGTGCCAGCAGCTTAGAGGCCCGTGGGCCCCAGCATTTT.

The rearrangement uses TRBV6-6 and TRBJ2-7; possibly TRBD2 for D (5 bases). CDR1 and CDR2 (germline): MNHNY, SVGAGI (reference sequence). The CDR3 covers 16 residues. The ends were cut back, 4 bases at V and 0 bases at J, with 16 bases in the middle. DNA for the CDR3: TGTGCCAGCAGTTCCACGAGGCAGCGGAGCTCCTACGAGCAGTACGTC. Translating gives CASSSTRQRSSYEQYV.

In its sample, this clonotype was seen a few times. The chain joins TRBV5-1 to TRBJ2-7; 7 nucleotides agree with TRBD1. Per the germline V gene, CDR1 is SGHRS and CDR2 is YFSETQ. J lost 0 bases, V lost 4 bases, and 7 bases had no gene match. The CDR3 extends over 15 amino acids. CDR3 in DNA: TGCGCCAGCAGCCCGAGACAGGGCTACTCCTACGAGCAGTACTTC. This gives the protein CASSPRQGYSYEQYF.

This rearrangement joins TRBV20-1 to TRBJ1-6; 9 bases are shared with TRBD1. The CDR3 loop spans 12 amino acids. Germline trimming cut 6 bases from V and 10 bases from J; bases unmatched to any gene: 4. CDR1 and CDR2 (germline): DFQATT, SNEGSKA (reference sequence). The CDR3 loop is CSARDRESPLHF. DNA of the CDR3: TGCAGTGCGCGGGACAGGGAATCACCCCTCCACTTT.